These T cell receptor beta chains were read from a single sample in a study of PD-L1 blockade in urothelial cancer. Assay used: immunoSEQ multiplex PCR; TCRdb lists only in-frame clones, some missing. The sample yields roughly 40,000 clones, 81% seen once. This material consisted of PBMCs, taken around atezolizumab (anti-PD-L1) treatment. The receptors here all came from a man between 65 and 85 years old with urothelial cancer. CDR3s include the opening cysteine and the closing phenylalanine or tryptophan. D genes are given only for firm matches. Clone size is shown for a subset of rows, as once, few, many or a class of expanded clone.

NA	TRBV28	once	TRBJ2-2	TGTGCCAGCAGTCAACGGGGCAGGGGAAGTCCCGGGGAGCTGTTTTTT	CASSQRGRGSPGELFF
TRBD2	TRBV9	once	TRBJ2-7	TGTGCCAGCAGCGTAGCTAGCGGGAGTATCTACGAGCAGTACTTC	CASSVASGSIYEQYF
TRBD2	TRBV19	NA	TRBJ2-1	TGTGCCAGTAGTACCCTGAGCGGGAGGAATAATGAGCAGTTCTTC	CASSTLSGRNNEQFF
NA	TRBV4-3	NA	TRBJ2-7	TGCGCCAGCAGCCAATACCGAGGTCTCCCCTACGAGCAGTACTTC	CASSQYRGLPYEQYF
TRBD2	TRBV4-3	NA	TRBJ2-3	TGCGCCAGCAGCCAAGATAGGCTAGCGGGAGGGACAGATACGCAGTATTTT	CASSQDRLAGGTDTQYF
NA	TRBV4-1	NA	TRBJ2-7	TGCGCCAGCAGCCAAGGTAGTCTTCTCGAGCAGTACTTC	CASSQGSLLEQYF
NA	TRBV19	NA	TRBJ1-1	TGTGCCAGTAGTCTCTCCCAGGATCTCCGCCGGCTTGAAGCTTTCTTT	CASSLSQDLRRLEAFF
TRBD1	TRBV7-2	NA	TRBJ1-2	TGTGCCAGCAGCTCTGGACAGGGGTATGGCTACACCTTC	CASSSGQGYGYTF
TRBD1	TRBV29-1	NA	TRBJ1-2	TGCAGCGTTGAAGAAGTCGTGGTACAGGGGGACTATGGCTACACCTTC	CSVEEVVVQGDYGYTF
TRBD1	TRBV11-1	NA	TRBJ2-7	TGTGCCAGCAGCTTACTGTCAGGGGGCTCCTACGAGCAGTACTTC	CASSLLSGGSYEQYF
NA	TRBV6-5	NA	TRBJ2-3	TGTGCCAGCAGTTATATGGGCCTCACAGATACGCAGTATTTT	CASSYMGLTDTQYF
TRBD2	TRBV27	NA	TRBJ2-3	TGTGCCAGCAGTCTTTTTCTCACTAGCGAGAGCACAGATACGCAGTATTTT	CASSLFLTSESTDTQYF
TRBD1	TRBV30	NA	TRBJ2-1	TGTGCCTACAGGGGGTCCTACAATGAGCAGTTCTTC	CAYRGSYNEQFF
NA	TRBV7-3	NA	TRBJ1-1	TGTGCCAGCAGCTTACAGGGGTTGAACACTGAAGCTTTCTTT	CASSLQGLNTEAFF
NA	TRBV18	NA	TRBJ2-7	TGTGCCAGCTCACCGGGGGGACAGCCCCCCGAGCAGTACTTC	CASSPGGQPPEQYF
NA	TRBV2	few	TRBJ2-5	TGTGCCAGCAGTGAAGGGCGGGAGACCCAGTACTTC	CASSEGRETQYF
TRBD2	TRBV4-1	NA	TRBJ2-7	TGCGCCAGCAGCCAAGGGGCGGGGGTCCCCTACGAGCAGTACTTC	CASSQGAGVPYEQYF
TRBD1	TRBV4-1	NA	TRBJ1-4	TGCGCCAGCAGCCCTCAGGGGGATGCTGAAAAACTGTTTTTT	CASSPQGDAEKLFF
TRBD1	TRBV7-8	once	TRBJ1-5	TGTGCCAGCAGCTTTGGGGGTTGGACAGGGAGGCAGCCCCAGCATTTT	CASSFGGWTGRQPQHF
TRBD1	TRBV7-6	NA	TRBJ2-7	TGTGCCAGCAGCTTAAGGGGACGACAGGGAACCTACGAGCAGTACTTC	CASSLRGRQGTYEQYF
TRBD2	TRBV4-2	NA	TRBJ2-7	TGTGCCAGCAGCCAAGATGAGAAAGCGGGAGGGCTATCCTACGAGCAGTACTTC	CASSQDEKAGGLSYEQYF
NA	TRBV7-9	NA	TRBJ1-1	TGTGCCAGCAGCCAAGGGGAAGGGAGGACTGAAGCTTTCTTT	CASSQGEGRTEAFF
TRBD1	TRBV5-1	NA	TRBJ2-5	TGCGCCAGCAGCCTGGGACAGGGCAAGCAAGAGACCCAGTACTTC	CASSLGQGKQETQYF
TRBD2	TRBV29-1	NA	TRBJ2-1	TGCAGCGACGTAGCGGGAGACAATGAGCAGTTCTTC	CSDVAGDNEQFF
TRBD1	TRBV6-5	NA	TRBJ1-2	TGTGCCAGCATCGAAACAGGGGGCCCTAACTATGGCTACACCTTC	CASIETGGPNYGYTF
NA	TRBV4-2	NA	TRBJ1-4	TGTGCCAGCAGCCAAGAACTAGCGGTGGGAGGGGGAGAAAAACTGTTTTTT	CASSQELAVGGGEKLFF
NA	TRBV5-4	few	TRBJ2-7	TGTGCCAGCAGCTTGAGGGGCGAGCAGTACTTC	CASSLRGEQYF
NA	TRBV28	NA	TRBJ1-2	TGTGCCAGCAGTTTAGTACAGCCCGACTATGGCTACACCTTC	CASSLVQPDYGYTF
TRBD2	TRBV18	NA	TRBJ2-1	TGTGCCAGCTCACCCGGACTAGCGGGTGAGCAGTTCTTC	CASSPGLAGEQFF
NA	TRBV28	NA	TRBJ1-2	TGTGCCAGCAGTCAGACAGGTTCAAGAGGCTACACCTTC	CASSQTGSRGYTF
TRBD1	TRBV5-1	once	TRBJ2-5	TGCGCCAGCAGCCGGACACAGGGGGCCGGAGAGACCCAGTACTTC	CASSRTQGAGETQYF
TRBD1	TRBV28	NA	TRBJ2-1	TGTGCCAGCAGTTCCACTCAGGACAGGGGAGAGCAGTTCTTC	CASSSTQDRGEQFF
NA	TRBV5-4	once	TRBJ2-2	TGTGCCAGCAGCTTTGCAAGAGGGAAGGACACCGGGGAGCTGTTTTTT	CASSFARGKDTGELFF
TRBD1	TRBV27	NA	TRBJ1-1	TGTGCCAGCAGCGGACAGGGGAGGAACACTGAAGCTTTCTTT	CASSGQGRNTEAFF
TRBD2	TRBV14	once	TRBJ2-2	TGTGCCAGCAGCCGGCCGGGACTAGCGGGAGGAACCGGGGAGCTGTTTTTT	CASSRPGLAGGTGELFF
NA	TRBV2	NA	TRBJ2-7	TGTGCCAGCAGAGCCCCGGACAGTAATTCCTACGAGCAGTACTTC	CASRAPDSNSYEQYF
NA	TRBV21-1	NA	TRBJ2-4	TGTGCCAGCAGCAAGACAGGGGTGGCCAAAAACATTCAGTACTTC	CASSKTGVAKNIQYF
NA	TRBV2	NA	TRBJ1-6	TGTGCCAGCAGCCCCTCAGAGGGGAGGTCACCCCTCCACTTT	CASSPSEGRSPLHF
NA	TRBV7-2	NA	TRBJ2-5	TGTGCCAGCAGCCTCATACCGGGACAAGAGACCCAGTACTTC	CASSLIPGQETQYF
TRBD1	TRBV4-1	NA	TRBJ2-7	TGCGCCAGCAGCCTCCAGGGGGCGGGGAGTCCCTACGAGCAGTACTTC	CASSLQGAGSPYEQYF
TRBD2	TRBV15	NA	TRBJ2-2	TGTGCCACCAGCTCTCCCCAGGTAGCGGGGGACACCGGGGAGCTGTTTTTT	CATSSPQVAGDTGELFF
TRBD1	TRBV6-5	NA	TRBJ1-2	TGTGCCAGCAGCCAGGGGGCTTATGGCTACACCTTC	CASSQGAYGYTF
NA	TRBV4-3	once	TRBJ2-1	TGCGCCAGCAGCCAAGAACTAGCCGCCATCATACAAAATGAGCAGTTCTTC	CASSQELAAIIQNEQFF
TRBD2	TRBV4-1	NA	TRBJ2-2	TGCGCCAGCAGCCAAGATAGCGGGAGGGAGGCCACCGGGGAGCTGTTTTTT	CASSQDSGREATGELFF
TRBD2	TRBV10-1	once	TRBJ2-7	TGCGCCAGCAGTGACCACCTTAGCGGGAGCTACGAGCAGTACTTC	CASSDHLSGSYEQYF
TRBD2	TRBV7-9	once	TRBJ2-5	TGTGCCAGCAGCATTAGCGGGAGTTCGGAGACCCAGTACTTC	CASSISGSSETQYF
NA	TRBV9	NA	TRBJ2-1	TGTGCCAGCAGCGTGGGTGACTCCGGCAATGAGCAGTTCTTC	CASSVGDSGNEQFF
NA	TRBV4-2	NA	TRBJ1-4	TGTGCCAGCAGCCAAGACGGCCAGGATCGGGAAAAACTGTTTTTT	CASSQDGQDREKLFF
NA	TRBV29-1	NA	TRBJ2-3	TGCAGCGTCGCGGGGTTCACAGATACGCAGTATTTT	CSVAGFTDTQYF